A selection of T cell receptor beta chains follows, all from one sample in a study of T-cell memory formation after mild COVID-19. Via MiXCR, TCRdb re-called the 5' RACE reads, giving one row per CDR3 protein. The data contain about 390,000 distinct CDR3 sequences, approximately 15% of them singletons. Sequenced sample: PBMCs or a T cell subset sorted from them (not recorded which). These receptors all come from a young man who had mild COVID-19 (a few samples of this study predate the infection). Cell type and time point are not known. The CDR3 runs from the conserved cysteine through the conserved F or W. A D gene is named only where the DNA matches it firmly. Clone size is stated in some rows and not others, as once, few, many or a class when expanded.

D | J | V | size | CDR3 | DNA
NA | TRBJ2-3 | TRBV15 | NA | CATMERVYTDTQYF | TGTGCCACCATGGAAAGGGTGTACACAGATACGCAGTATTTT
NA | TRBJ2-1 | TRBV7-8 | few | CASTLTGPHNEQFF | TGTGCCAGCACTTTAACGGGGCCCCACAATGAGCAGTTCTTC
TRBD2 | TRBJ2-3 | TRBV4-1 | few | CASRPTSGGNTQYF | TGCGCCAGCAGGCCGACTAGCGGGGGAAATACGCAGTATTTT
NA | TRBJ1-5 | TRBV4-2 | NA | CASSQERTARGPQHF | TGTGCCAGCAGCCAAGAGCGGACTGCGCGTGGGCCCCAGCATTTT
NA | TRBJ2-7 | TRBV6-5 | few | CASSYSEGYGEQYF | TGTGCCAGCAGTTATTCGGAGGGCTACGGCGAGCAGTACTTC
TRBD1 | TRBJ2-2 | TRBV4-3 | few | CASSHVDRAELFF | TGCGCCAGCAGCCACGTGGACAGGGCGGAGCTGTTTTTT
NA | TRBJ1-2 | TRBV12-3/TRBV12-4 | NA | CASSQQSYYGYTF | TGTGCCAGCAGTCAACAGTCTTACTATGGCTACACCTTC
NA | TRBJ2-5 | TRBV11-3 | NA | CASSLTSTETQYF | TGTGCCAGCAGCCTTACTAGCACTGAGACCCAGTACTTC
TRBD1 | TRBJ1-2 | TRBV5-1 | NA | CASSPGTGVANYGYTF | TGCGCCAGCAGCCCCGGGACAGGGGTAGCTAACTATGGCTACACCTTC
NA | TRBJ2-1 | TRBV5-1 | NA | CASSPRSGELGEQFF | TGCGCCAGCAGCCCCAGGAGCGGTGAGCTCGGTGAGCAGTTCTTC
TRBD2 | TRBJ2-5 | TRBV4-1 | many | CASSTGSGEETQYF | TGCGCCAGCAGCACGGGTAGCGGGGAAGAGACCCAGTACTTC
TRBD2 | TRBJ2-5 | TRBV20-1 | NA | CSATAGDQETQYF | TGCAGTGCTACCGCGGGGGACCAAGAGACCCAGTACTTC
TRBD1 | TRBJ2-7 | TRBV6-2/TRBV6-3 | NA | CASSQDRDPYEQYF | TGTGCCAGCAGCCAGGACAGGGATCCCTACGAGCAGTACTTC
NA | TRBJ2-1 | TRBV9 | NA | CASSVGGVNNEQFF | TGTGCCAGCAGCGTAGGCGGGGTCAACAATGAGCAGTTCTTC
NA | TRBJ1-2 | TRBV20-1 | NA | CSARGGSNYGYTF | TGCAGTGCTAGGGGGGGGTCGAACTATGGCTACACCTTC
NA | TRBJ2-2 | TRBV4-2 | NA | CASSQAGNTGELFF | TGTGCCAGCAGCCAAGCGGGGAACACCGGGGAGCTGTTTTTT
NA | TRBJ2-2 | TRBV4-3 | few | CASSQDGRMGTGELFF | TGCGCCAGCAGCCAAGATGGGCGGATGGGCACCGGGGAGCTGTTTTTT
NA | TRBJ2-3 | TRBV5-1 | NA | CASSQPGLESDTQYF | TGCGCCAGCAGCCAGCCGGGACTCGAGTCAGATACGCAGTATTTT
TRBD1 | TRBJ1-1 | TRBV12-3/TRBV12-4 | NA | CASTLGQGGITEAFF | TGTGCCAGCACCCTAGGACAGGGAGGGATCACTGAAGCTTTCTTT
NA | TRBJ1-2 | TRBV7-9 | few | CASSLGSAGRVGYTF | TGTGCCAGCAGCTTAGGTTCGGCCGGAAGAGTCGGCTACACCTTC
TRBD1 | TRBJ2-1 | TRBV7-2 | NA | CASSLGQGFNEQFF | TGTGCCAGCAGCCTCGGACAGGGATTCAATGAGCAGTTCTTC
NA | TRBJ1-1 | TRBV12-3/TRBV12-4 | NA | CASIWGRDETEAFF | TGTGCCAGCATTTGGGGCAGAGATGAGACTGAAGCTTTCTTT
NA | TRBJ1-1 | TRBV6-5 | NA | CASSYSGKQWTGVGTEAFF | TGTGCCAGCAGTTACAGCGGTAAGCAATGGACTGGGGTTGGCACTGAAGCTTTCTTT
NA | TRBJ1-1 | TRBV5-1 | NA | CASSLGDLGWNTEAFF | TGCGCCAGCAGCTTGGGAGATTTGGGTTGGAACACTGAAGCTTTCTTT
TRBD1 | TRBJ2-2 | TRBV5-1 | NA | CASSQAGTAPLTRTGELFF | TGCGCCAGCAGCCAGGCCGGGACAGCACCCCTTACTCGTACCGGGGAGCTGTTTTTT
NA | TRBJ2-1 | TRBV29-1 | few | CSVDVIRNEQFF | TGCAGCGTTGATGTTATTCGGAATGAGCAGTTCTTC
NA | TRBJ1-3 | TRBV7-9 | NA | CASSLGGELGNTIYF | TGTGCCAGCAGCTTAGGGGGCGAACTTGGAAACACCATATATTTT
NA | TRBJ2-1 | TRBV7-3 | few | CASSTRGQGDEQFF | TGTGCCAGCAGCACCCGAGGGCAGGGCGATGAGCAGTTCTTC
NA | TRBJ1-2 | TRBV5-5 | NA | CASSPPVGGLGYTF | TGTGCCAGCAGCCCCCCGGTTGGAGGGCTCGGCTACACCTTC
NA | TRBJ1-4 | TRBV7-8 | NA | CASSLLVGKTNEKLFF | TGTGCCAGCAGCTTATTGGTTGGGAAGACTAATGAAAAACTGTTTTTT
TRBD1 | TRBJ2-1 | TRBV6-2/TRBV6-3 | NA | CASSRQGAEQFF | TGTGCCAGCAGCCGACAGGGCGCTGAGCAGTTCTTC
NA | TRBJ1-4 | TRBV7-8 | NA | CASSHSGGANEKLFF | TGTGCCAGCAGCCACTCGGGGGGAGCTAATGAAAAACTGTTTTTT
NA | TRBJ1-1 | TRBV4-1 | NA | CASSQDPGMNTEAFF | TGCGCCAGCAGCCAAGACCCGGGAATGAACACTGAAGCTTTCTTT
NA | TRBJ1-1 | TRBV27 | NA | CASSEGYGDTEAFF | TGTGCCAGCAGTGAGGGGTATGGTGACACTGAAGCTTTCTTT
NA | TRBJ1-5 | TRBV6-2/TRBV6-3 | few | CASSFHTTAGQPQHF | TGTGCCAGCAGTTTTCACACCACGGCGGGTCAGCCCCAGCATTTT
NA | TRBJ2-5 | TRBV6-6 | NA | CASSFGPPRETQYF | TGTGCCAGCAGTTTCGGACCTCCGAGGGAGACCCAGTACTTC
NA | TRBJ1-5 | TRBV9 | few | CASSVKGINQPQHF | TGTGCCAGCAGCGTGAAGGGGATTAATCAGCCCCAGCATTTT
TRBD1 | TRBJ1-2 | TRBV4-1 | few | CASSPEGRGPYGYTF | TGCGCCAGCAGCCCGGAGGGGAGGGGGCCCTATGGCTACACCTTC
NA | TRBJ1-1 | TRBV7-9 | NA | CASSLTWGNTEAFF | TGTGCCAGCAGCTTAACGTGGGGAAACACTGAAGCTTTCTTT
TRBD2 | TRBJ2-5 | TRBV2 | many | CATTPGLASETQYF | TGTGCCACCACCCCGGGACTAGCTTCGGAGACCCAGTACTTC
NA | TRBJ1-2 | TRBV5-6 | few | CASRSIAPTGGYTF | TGTGCCAGCAGATCCATTGCACCGACGGGGGGCTACACCTTC
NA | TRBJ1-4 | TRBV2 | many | CASSGTDEKLFF | TGTGCCAGCAGTGGGACAGATGAAAAACTGTTTTTT
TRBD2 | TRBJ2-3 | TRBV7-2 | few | CASSPTSGGQDTQYF | TGTGCCAGCAGCCCGACTAGCGGGGGGCAGGATACGCAGTATTTT
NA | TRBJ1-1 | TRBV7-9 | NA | CASSIARRAEAFF | TGTGCCAGCAGCATAGCCCGGAGAGCTGAAGCTTTCTTT
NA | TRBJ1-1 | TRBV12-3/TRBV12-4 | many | CASSSQQGNTEAFF | TGTGCCAGCAGTTCGCAACAGGGGAACACTGAAGCTTTCTTT
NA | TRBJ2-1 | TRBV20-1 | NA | CSAPGVISYNEQFF | TGCAGTGCTCCGGGGGTAATTTCCTACAATGAGCAGTTCTTC
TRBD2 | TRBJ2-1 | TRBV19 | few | CASRLSGWSSYNEQFF | TGTGCCAGTCGTCTTAGCGGGTGGAGCTCCTACAATGAGCAGTTCTTC
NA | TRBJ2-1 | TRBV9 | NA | CASSVAAGLEQFF | TGTGCCAGCAGCGTAGCAGCAGGCCTTGAGCAGTTCTTC
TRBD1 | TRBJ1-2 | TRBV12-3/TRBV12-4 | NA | CASGRQGIYGYTF | TGTGCCAGCGGGAGACAGGGAATCTATGGCTACACCTTC
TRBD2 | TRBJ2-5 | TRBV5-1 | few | CASSFGTSGGIETQYF | TGCGCCAGCAGCTTCGGGACTAGCGGGGGGATTGAGACCCAGTACTTC
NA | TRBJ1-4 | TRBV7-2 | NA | CASSFGRVDEKLFF | TGTGCCAGCAGCTTCGGCAGGGTCGATGAAAAACTGTTTTTT
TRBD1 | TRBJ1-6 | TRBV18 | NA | CASAGQGNSPLHF | TGTGCCAGCGCCGGACAGGGAAATTCACCCCTCCACTTT
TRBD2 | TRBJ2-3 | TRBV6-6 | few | CASKMLVGGTTDTQYF | TGTGCCAGCAAGATGTTGGTCGGGGGGACCACAGATACGCAGTATTTT
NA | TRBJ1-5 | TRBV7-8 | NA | CASSLWDSNQPQHF | TGTGCCAGCAGCTTATGGGATAGCAATCAGCCCCAGCATTTT
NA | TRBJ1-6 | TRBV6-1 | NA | CASSELGVLHF | TGTGCCAGCAGTGAATTGGGGGTCCTCCACTTT